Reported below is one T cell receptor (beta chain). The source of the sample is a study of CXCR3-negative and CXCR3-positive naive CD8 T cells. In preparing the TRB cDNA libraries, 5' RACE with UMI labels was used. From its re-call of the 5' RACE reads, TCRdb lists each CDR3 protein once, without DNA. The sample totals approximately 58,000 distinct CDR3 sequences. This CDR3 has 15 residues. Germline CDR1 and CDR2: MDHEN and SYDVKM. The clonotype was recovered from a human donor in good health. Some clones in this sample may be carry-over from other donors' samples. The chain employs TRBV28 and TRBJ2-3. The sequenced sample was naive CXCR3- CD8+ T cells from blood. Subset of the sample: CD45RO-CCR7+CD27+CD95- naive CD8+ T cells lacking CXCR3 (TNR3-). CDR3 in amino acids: CASKRDGPSTDTQYF.